This T cell receptor beta chain was found in a study of shared clonotypes between healthy human individuals. Overall study: A donor's plate count was three for CD4 naive and three for CD4 memory; CD8 naive had two and CD8 memory one.

From germline, CDR1 is SGHNT and CDR2 YYREEE (reference sequence). The CDR3 totals 14 residues. V was shortened by 2 bases and J by 2 bases, with 9 bases between the two germline ends. Donors were healthy HIV-negative adults without recent acute infections or vaccinations. Each subset's genomic DNA was shared equally among a number of immunoSEQ plates. The protocol was immunoSEQ multiplex PCR, while the TCRdb copy is restricted to in-frame clones and leaves out a portion. This sample has about 1 million clones, with 75% to 80% found just once. The chain couples TRBV5-4 to TRBJ2-3; possible D gene TRBD1, 6 bases. The sample was memory CD4+ T cells from PBMCs. The subset is: CD45RA-negative fraction. The receptor was isolated from a man aged 18 to 30 in good health. Some clones in this sample may be carry-over from other donors' samples. CDR3 DNA sequence: TGTGCCAGCAGCTTTACAGGGAACACAGATACGCAGTATTTT. The encoded protein is CASSFTGNTDTQYF.